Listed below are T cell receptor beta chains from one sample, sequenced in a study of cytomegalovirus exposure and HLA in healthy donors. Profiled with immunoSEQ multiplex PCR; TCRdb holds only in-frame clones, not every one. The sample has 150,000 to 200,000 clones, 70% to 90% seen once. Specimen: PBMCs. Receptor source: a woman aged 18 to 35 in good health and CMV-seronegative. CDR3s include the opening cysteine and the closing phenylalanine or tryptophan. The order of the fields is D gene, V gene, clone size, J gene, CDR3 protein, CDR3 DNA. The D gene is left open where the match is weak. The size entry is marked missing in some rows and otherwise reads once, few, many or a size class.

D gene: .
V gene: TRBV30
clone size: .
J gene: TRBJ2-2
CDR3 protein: CAWSVLSGWTGELFF
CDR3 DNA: TGTGCCTGGAGTGTACTGTCAGGGTGGACCGGGGAGCTGTTTTTT

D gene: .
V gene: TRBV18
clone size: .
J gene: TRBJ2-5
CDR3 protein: CASSPGAGLETQYF
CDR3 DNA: TGTGCCAGCTCACCGGGCGCAGGCTTGGAGACCCAGTACTTC

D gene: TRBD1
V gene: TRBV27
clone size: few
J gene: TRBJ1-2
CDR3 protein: CASRAAGQGALGYTF
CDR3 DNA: TGTGCCAGCAGGGCCGCCGGACAGGGGGCGTTAGGCTACACCTTC

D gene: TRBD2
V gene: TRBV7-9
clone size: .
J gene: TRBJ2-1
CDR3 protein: CASSLLTSGGGEQFF
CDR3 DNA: TGTGCCAGCAGCTTATTAACTAGCGGGGGGGGTGAGCAGTTCTTC

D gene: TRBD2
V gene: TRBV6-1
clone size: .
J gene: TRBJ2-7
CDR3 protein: CASSDRASGKYEQYF
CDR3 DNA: TGTGCCAGCAGTGATAGGGCTAGCGGCAAGTACGAGCAGTACTTC

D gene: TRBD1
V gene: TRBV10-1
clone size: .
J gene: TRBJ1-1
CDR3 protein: CASSGRGLGTEAFF
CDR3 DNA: TGCGCCAGCAGTGGCAGGGGGCTCGGCACTGAAGCTTTCTTT

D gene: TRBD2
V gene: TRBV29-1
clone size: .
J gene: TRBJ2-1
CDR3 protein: CSVLRDYVDEQFF
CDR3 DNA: TGCAGCGTCCTACGGGACTACGTCGATGAGCAGTTCTTC

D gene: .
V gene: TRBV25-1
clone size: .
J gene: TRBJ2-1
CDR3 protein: CASSEGSHGEQFF
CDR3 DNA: TGTGCCAGCAGTGAAGGTTCCCACGGGGAGCAGTTCTTC

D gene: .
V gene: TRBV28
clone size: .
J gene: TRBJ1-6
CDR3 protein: CASRLTNVPNSPLHF
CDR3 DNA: TGTGCCAGCAGACTGACTAACGTACCAAATTCACCCCTCCACTTT

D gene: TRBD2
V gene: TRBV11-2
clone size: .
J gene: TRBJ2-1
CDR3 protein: CASSLGSGGLYNEQFF
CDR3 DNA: TGTGCCAGCAGCTTAGGGAGCGGGGGTCTGTACAATGAGCAGTTCTTC

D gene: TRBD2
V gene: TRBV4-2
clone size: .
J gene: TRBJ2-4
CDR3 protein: CASSQAWGGRDIQYF
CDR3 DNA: TGTGCCAGCAGCCAAGCTTGGGGGGGTCGGGACATTCAGTACTTC

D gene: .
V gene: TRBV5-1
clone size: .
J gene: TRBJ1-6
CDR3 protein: CASSADYNSPLHF
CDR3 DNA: TGCGCCAGCAGCGCAGACTATAATTCACCCCTCCACTTT

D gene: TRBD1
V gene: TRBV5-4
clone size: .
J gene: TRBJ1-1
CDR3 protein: CASSPSTDRTTEAFF
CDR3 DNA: TGTGCCAGCAGCCCTTCGACGGACAGGACCACTGAAGCTTTCTTT

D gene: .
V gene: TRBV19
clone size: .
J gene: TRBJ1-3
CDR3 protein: CASEGSRHFYSGNTIYF
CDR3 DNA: TGTGCCAGTGAGGGAAGCCGTCATTTTTACTCTGGAAACACCATATATTTT

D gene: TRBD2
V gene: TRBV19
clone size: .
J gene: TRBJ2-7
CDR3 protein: CASSTTSSGTPYEQYF
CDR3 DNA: TGTGCCAGTAGTACTACCTCTAGCGGGACCCCCTACGAGCAGTACTTC

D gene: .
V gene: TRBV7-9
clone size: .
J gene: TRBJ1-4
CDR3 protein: CSSSYRNEKLFF
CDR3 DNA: TGTTCCAGCAGCTATCGTAATGAAAAACTGTTTTTT

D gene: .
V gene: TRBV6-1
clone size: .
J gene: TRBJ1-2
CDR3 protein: CASSVRTASSNYGYTF
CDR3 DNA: TGTGCCAGCAGTGTCCGGACAGCCAGCTCCAACTATGGCTACACCTTC